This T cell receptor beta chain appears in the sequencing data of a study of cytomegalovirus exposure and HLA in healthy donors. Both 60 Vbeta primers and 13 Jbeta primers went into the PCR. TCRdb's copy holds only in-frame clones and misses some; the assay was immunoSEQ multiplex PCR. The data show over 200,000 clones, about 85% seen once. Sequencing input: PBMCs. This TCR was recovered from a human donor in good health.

The CDR3 DNA reads TGTGCCAGCAGTTCACTAGCGGCTAGCACAGATACGCAGTATTTT. This codes for CASSSLAASTDTQYF. The V and J genes are TRBV7-3 and TRBJ2-3; 8 bases are a match to TRBD2. V trimming: 6 bases; J trimming: 0 bases; junction bases outside the gene matches: 5. This CDR3 spans 15 amino acids. Germline-derived CDR1 and CDR2 are SGHTA and FQGTGA.